These T cell receptor beta chains were read from a single sample in a study of OX40 agonist ivuxolimab in advanced cancers. Assay used: immunoSEQ multiplex PCR; TCRdb lists only in-frame clones, some missing. Found here are just over 90,000 clones, 85% to 95% of them singletons; the top ten hold around 2.8%. The sequences come from CD4+ or CD8+ T cells sorted from blood, collected in a trial of the OX40 agonist ivuxolimab. Source of these receptors: an adult with an advanced solid tumor such as melanoma, head and neck, liver or kidney cancer. Both conserved end residues are trimmed from each CDR3.

>TRBJ2-3|TRBV5-1
ASSSLDPNWDTQY
>TRBJ1-1|TRBV11-2
ASSWVPNFPF
>TRBJ1-2|TRBV27
ASSLSSGAVDYGYT
>TRBJ1-2|TRBV6-6
ASLGGRAGYGYT
>TRBJ2-5|TRBV7-3
ASSLNGGTQY
>TRBJ1-1|TRBV27
ASSFYPAAAEAF
>TRBJ2-7|TRBV19
ASSIDSRGYEQY
>TRBJ2-3|TRBV11-2
ASSPFAGGGDTQY
>TRBJ2-7|TRBV9
ASSEAGTSNGEQY
>TRBJ1-1|TRBV10-3
AISEQGASEAF
>TRBJ1-2|TRBV27
ASSLMGNYGYT
>TRBJ2-3|TRBV7-6
ASSLEAGGSTDTQY
>TRBJ1-1|TRBV18
ASSPPYTNTEAF
>TRBJ2-7|TRBV4-3
ASSSRTGPYEQY
>TRBJ1-5|TRBV14
ASSQEWQENQPQH
>TRBJ1-4|TRBV29-1
SVTTNEKLF
>TRBJ2-2|TRBV14
ASSQDIRDIVTGELF
>TRBJ2-7|TRBV7-6
ASSTLDRGISYEQY
>TRBJ2-5|TRBV19
ASSIVAGGPGAQY
>TRBJ2-7|TRBV29-1
SAADLDEQY
>TRBJ2-1|TRBV7-7
ASSLALAGGDNEQF
>TRBJ2-3|TRBV13
ASSFGTSGPKGGLPDTQY
>TRBJ2-1|TRBV11-2
ASSLESGFNEQF
>TRBJ2-1|TRBV5-5
ASSLVGFQDPLNYNEQF
>TRBJ1-1|TRBV29-1
SVEGSFGREGDTEAF
>TRBJ2-1|TRBV5-4
ASSFTSSGEQF
>TRBJ2-3|TRBV2
ASSEGVNTQY
>TRBJ2-3|TRBV4-3
ASSHGTGGSTDTQY
>TRBJ2-3|TRBV7-6
ASSPSERASTDTQY
>TRBJ2-5|TRBV2
ASSSRDLAQETQY
>TRBJ2-7|TRBV5-6
ASSLAQGRDAYEQY
>TRBJ2-3|TRBV15
ATSREMGRGPGDTQY
>TRBJ2-7|TRBV27
ASSLRGPGVYEQY
>TRBJ2-1|TRBV28
ASSLPRKSYNEQF
>TRBJ1-6|TRBV9
ASSVGVDGISPLH
>TRBJ2-7|TRBV21-1
ASSKVDSGATYEQY
>TRBJ2-1|TRBV5-1
ASSPERGRGSEQF
>TRBJ1-4|TRBV19
ASSIQGHEEKLF
>TRBJ2-3|TRBV9
ASSVGTGFTDTQY
>TRBJ2-3|TRBV6-5
ASGTGVTDTQY
>TRBJ1-5|TRBV4-1
ASSQDGTGNQPQH
>TRBJ2-3|TRBV10-1
ASSGWASGRIEDTQY
>TRBJ2-3|TRBV6-6
ASRSVTDTQY
>TRBJ1-4|TRBV13
ASSTARTDKNEKLF
>TRBJ1-2|TRBV27
ASSRGRASGYGYT
>TRBJ2-3|TRBV19
ASRDRGKGTDTQY
>TRBJ2-3|TRBV9
ASSVGRTSSPDTQY
>TRBJ2-7|TRBV7-2
ASSPTGLAGGYEQY
>TRBJ2-1|TRBV4-3
ASSQALLWAVGDNEQF
>TRBJ1-2|TRBV4-3
ASSQDTGTWYGYT
>TRBJ2-2|TRBV5-4
ASSFGRGELF
>TRBJ1-1|TRBV7-8
ASSLSGFGGGKGTEAF
>TRBJ1-1|TRBV10-3
AITGDGFTEAF
>TRBJ2-1|TRBV25-1
ASSGSDRQGEQF
>TRBJ1-2|TRBV5-5
ASSLEGWAGSENYGYT
>TRBJ2-3|TRBV6-6
ASSYEGARTDTQY
>TRBJ1-5|TRBV5-5
ASSFGEYSNQPQH